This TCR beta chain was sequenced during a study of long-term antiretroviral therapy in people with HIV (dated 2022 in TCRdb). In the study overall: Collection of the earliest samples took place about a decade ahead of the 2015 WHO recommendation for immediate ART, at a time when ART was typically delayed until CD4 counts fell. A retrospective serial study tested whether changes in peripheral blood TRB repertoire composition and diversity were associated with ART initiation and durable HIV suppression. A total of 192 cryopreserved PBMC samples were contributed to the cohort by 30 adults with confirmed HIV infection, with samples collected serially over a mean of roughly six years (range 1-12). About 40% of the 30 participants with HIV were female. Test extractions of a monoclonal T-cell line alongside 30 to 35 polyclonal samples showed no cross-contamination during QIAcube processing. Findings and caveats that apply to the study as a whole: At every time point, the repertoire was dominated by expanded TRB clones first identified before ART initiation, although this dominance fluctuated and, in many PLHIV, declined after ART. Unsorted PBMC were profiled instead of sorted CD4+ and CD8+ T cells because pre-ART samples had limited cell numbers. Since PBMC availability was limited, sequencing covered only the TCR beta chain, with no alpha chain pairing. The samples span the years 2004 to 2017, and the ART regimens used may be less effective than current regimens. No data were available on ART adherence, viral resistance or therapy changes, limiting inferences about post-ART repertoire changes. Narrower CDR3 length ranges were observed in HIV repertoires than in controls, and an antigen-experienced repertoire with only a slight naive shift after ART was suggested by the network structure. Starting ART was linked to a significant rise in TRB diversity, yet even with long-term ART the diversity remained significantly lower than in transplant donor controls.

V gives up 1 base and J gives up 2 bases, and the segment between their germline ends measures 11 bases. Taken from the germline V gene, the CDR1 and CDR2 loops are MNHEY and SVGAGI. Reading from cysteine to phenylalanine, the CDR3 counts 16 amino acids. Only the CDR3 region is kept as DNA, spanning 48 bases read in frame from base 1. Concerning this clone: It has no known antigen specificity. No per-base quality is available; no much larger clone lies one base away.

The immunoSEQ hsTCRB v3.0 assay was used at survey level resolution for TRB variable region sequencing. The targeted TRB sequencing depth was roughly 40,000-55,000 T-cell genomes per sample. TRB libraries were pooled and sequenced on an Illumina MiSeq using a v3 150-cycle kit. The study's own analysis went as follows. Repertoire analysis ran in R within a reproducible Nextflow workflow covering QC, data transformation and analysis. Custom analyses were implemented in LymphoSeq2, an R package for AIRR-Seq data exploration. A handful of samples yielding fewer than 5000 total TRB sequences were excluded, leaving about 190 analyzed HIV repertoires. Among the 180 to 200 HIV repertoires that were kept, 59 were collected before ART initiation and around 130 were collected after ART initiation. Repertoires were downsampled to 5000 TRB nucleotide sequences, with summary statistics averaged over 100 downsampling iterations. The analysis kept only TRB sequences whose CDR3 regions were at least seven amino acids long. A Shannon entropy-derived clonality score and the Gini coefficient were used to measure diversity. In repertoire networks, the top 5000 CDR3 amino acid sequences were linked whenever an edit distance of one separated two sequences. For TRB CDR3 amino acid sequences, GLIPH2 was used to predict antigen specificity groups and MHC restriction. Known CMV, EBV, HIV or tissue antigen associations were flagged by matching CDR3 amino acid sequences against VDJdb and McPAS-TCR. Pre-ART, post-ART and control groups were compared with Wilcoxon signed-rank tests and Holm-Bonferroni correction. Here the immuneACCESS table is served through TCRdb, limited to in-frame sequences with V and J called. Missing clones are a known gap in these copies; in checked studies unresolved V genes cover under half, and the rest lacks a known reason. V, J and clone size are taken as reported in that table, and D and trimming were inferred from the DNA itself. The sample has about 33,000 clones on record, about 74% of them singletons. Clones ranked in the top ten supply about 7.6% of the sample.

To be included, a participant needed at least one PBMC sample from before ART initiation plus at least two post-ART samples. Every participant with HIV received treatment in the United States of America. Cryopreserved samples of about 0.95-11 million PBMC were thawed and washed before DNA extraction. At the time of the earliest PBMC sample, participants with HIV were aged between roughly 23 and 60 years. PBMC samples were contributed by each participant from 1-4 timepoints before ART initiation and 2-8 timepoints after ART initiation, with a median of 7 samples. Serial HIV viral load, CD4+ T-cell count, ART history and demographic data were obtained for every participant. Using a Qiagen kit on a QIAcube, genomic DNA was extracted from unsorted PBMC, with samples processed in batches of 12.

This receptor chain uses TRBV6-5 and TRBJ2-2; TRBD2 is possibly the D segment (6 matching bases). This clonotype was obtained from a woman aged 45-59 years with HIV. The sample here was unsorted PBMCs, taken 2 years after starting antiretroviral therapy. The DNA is TGTGCCAGCAGTTACTTGGGTAGCGGAAACACCGGGGAGCTGTTTTTT. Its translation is CASSYLGSGNTGELFF.